Listed below are T cell receptor beta chains from one sample, sequenced in a study of blood T cell repertoires in COVID-19. Sequencing used immunoSEQ multiplex PCR; TCRdb keeps in-frame clones, though not all of them. The top ten hold 1.7% of the sample, which has 350,000 to 400,000 clones, 89% seen once. Sequencing was done on a sample of PBMCs or T cells enriched from blood (not recorded which). These receptors originate from a woman between 25 and 40 years old who had recovered from COVID-19. Each CDR3 is given with its conserved first and last residue. A D gene is named only where the DNA matches it firmly. The size field is filled for only some rows; it gives once, few, many or a size class.

j_call v_call clone_size cdr3_length d_call cdr3_aa cdr3_nt
TRBJ1-2 TRBV4-1 . 13 . CASSQSDTYGYTF TGCGCCAGCAGCCAATCCGACACCTATGGCTACACCTTC
TRBJ1-5 TRBV4-1 . 15 . CASSQDAGGLWPQHF TGCGCCAGCAGCCAAGACGCGGGGGGCCTATGGCCCCAGCATTTT
TRBJ1-1 TRBV5-1 . 13 . CASSLGVRGTAFF TGCGCCAGCAGCTTGGGGGTGCGGGGAACAGCTTTCTTT
TRBJ1-3 TRBV6-5 once 14 . CASSSTNSGNTIYF TGTGCCAGCAGCAGTACGAACTCTGGAAACACCATATATTTT
TRBJ2-7 TRBV12-5 . 15 . CASGLVLGGSYEQYF TGTGCTAGTGGTTTGGTACTAGGGGGCTCCTACGAGCAGTACTTC
TRBJ2-7 TRBV6-5 . 14 . CASRATVGSYEQYF TGTGCCAGCAGAGCGACCGTCGGGTCCTACGAGCAGTACTTC
TRBJ2-5 TRBV19 . 13 . CASSPRGPETQYF TGTGCCAGTAGTCCGCGGGGTCCAGAGACCCAGTACTTC
TRBJ2-7 TRBV7-9 . 11 . CASSSTYEQYF TGTGCCAGCAGTAGTACCTACGAGCAGTACTTC
TRBJ1-5 TRBV6-1 . 16 . CASSEDPNRAALPQHF TGTGCCAGCAGTGAAGACCCCAACAGGGCGGCACTGCCCCAGCATTTT
TRBJ2-7 TRBV10-3 . 17 . CAISEGQQKQYYYEQYF TGTGCCATCAGTGAGGGACAGCAAAAACAATATTACTACGAGCAGTACTTC
TRBJ2-1 TRBV27 many 14 TRBD2 CASSPSGLAAPQFF TGTGCCAGCAGTCCATCGGGACTAGCGGCCCCTCAGTTCTTC
TRBJ2-3 TRBV11-2 . 13 . CASSLPGSDTQYF TGTGCCAGCAGCTTACCGGGGTCGGATACGCAGTATTTT
TRBJ1-5 TRBV5-1 . 17 TRBD1 CASSLGTGDVSNQPQHF TGCGCCAGCAGCCTAGGGACAGGCGATGTTAGCAATCAGCCCCAGCATTTT
TRBJ2-3 TRBV9 . 16 TRBD2 CASTSGSGVSTDTQYF TGTGCCAGCACTAGCGGGAGTGGGGTGAGCACAGATACGCAGTATTTT
TRBJ2-7 TRBV24-1 once 14 . CATSDHQGPHEQYF TGTGCCACCAGTGATCATCAGGGTCCCCACGAGCAGTACTTC
TRBJ2-7 TRBV5-1 . 11 . CASSSAYEQYF TGCGCCAGCAGCTCTGCCTACGAGCAGTACTTC
TRBJ2-5 TRBV2 . 16 TRBD2 CASSEGLAGGGETQYF TGTGCCAGCAGTGAGGGACTAGCGGGAGGTGGGGAGACCCAGTACTTC
TRBJ2-5 TRBV29-1 few 14 . CSVPGTLLTETQYF TGCAGCGTTCCAGGCACGTTGCTAACAGAGACCCAGTACTTC
TRBJ2-1 TRBV12-3/TRBV12-4 . 11 . CASSSTTEQFF TGTGCCAGCAGTTCGACGACAGAGCAGTTCTTC
TRBJ1-5 TRBV4-3 few 15 . CASSQDGWAYQPQHF TGCGCCAGCAGCCAAGATGGTTGGGCTTATCAGCCCCAGCATTTT
TRBJ2-7 TRBV11-2 . 14 . CASSLGARDYEQYF TGTGCCAGCAGCTTAGGTGCCAGGGACTACGAGCAGTACTTC